These T cell receptor beta chains were read from a single sample in a study of control samples from healthy donors and cancer patients. The data were produced by immunoSEQ multiplex PCR, yet TCRdb's version contains in-frame clones alone and is incomplete. Of more than 15,000 clones detected, 70% to 90% appear once; the ten largest clones hold roughly 8.8%. The sequencing sample was made of PBMCs. The receptors were gathered from an older woman with head and neck cancer. Both conserved end residues are part of each CDR3. The D gene is left open where the match is weak. The listing skips clone size in some rows; elsewhere it reads once, few, many or a size class.

j_call: TRBJ2-3
v_call: TRBV4-2
clone_size: NA
d_call: NA
cdr3_nt: TGTGCCAGCAGCCTCAGGGGGCGCCCCCTTATTTCGAGGGAGGGCCGGTTATCAGATACGCAGTATTTT
cdr3_aa: CASSLRGRPLISREGRLSDTQYF

j_call: TRBJ2-7
v_call: TRBV28
clone_size: NA
d_call: NA
cdr3_nt: TGTGCCAGCAGTTTATCAGGGAGCTCCTACGAGCAGTACTTC
cdr3_aa: CASSLSGSSYEQYF

j_call: TRBJ1-1
v_call: TRBV6-5
clone_size: NA
d_call: NA
cdr3_nt: TGTGCCAGCAGACCCGTCTTTGTGAACACTGAAGCTTTCTTT
cdr3_aa: CASRPVFVNTEAFF

j_call: TRBJ1-5
v_call: TRBV7-2
clone_size: NA
d_call: NA
cdr3_nt: TGTGCCAGCAACCAAGGGATAAGTCAGCCCCAGCATTTT
cdr3_aa: CASNQGISQPQHF

j_call: TRBJ2-7
v_call: TRBV10-3
clone_size: NA
d_call: TRBD1
cdr3_nt: TGTGCCATCAGCGACAGGGGGCATCACGAGCAGTACTTC
cdr3_aa: CAISDRGHHEQYF

j_call: TRBJ1-6
v_call: TRBV4-2
clone_size: NA
d_call: NA
cdr3_nt: TGTGCCAGCAGCCTGCCGGGGGTAGTGGGTTCACCCCTCCACTTT
cdr3_aa: CASSLPGVVGSPLHF

j_call: TRBJ2-1
v_call: TRBV6-5
clone_size: NA
d_call: TRBD1
cdr3_nt: TGTGCCAGCAGCGATTCGCCGGGACAGGATACGTTCTTC
cdr3_aa: CASSDSPGQDTFF

j_call: TRBJ2-7
v_call: TRBV18
clone_size: few
d_call: NA
cdr3_nt: TGTGCCAGCTCACGAAGCCGGCAGGGGAACGACGAGCAGTACTTC
cdr3_aa: CASSRSRQGNDEQYF

j_call: TRBJ1-1
v_call: TRBV11-2
clone_size: NA
d_call: NA
cdr3_nt: TGTGCCAGCAGCTTAGGCTGGGGAGGGATAACTGAAGCTTTCTTT
cdr3_aa: CASSLGWGGITEAFF

j_call: TRBJ1-1
v_call: TRBV25-1
clone_size: NA
d_call: TRBD1
cdr3_nt: TGTGCCAGCATATCCAGACAGGGGAGTAAGGCTTTCTTT
cdr3_aa: CASISRQGSKAFF

j_call: TRBJ2-1
v_call: TRBV5-1
clone_size: NA
d_call: NA
cdr3_nt: TGCGCCAGCAGCTGGGGTCCGGACCACAGGAGCTCCTACAATGAGCAGTTCTTC
cdr3_aa: CASSWGPDHRSSYNEQFF

j_call: TRBJ2-3
v_call: TRBV5-1
clone_size: NA
d_call: TRBD1
cdr3_nt: TGCGCCAGCAGCTTGAAGGGGACAGGGTCAGATACGCAGTATTTT
cdr3_aa: CASSLKGTGSDTQYF

j_call: TRBJ1-5
v_call: TRBV5-5
clone_size: NA
d_call: TRBD1
cdr3_nt: TGTGCCAGCAGCTTGAGAGGGGGCGAGAGCAATCAGCCCCAGCATTTT
cdr3_aa: CASSLRGGESNQPQHF

j_call: TRBJ2-1
v_call: TRBV4-1
clone_size: NA
d_call: TRBD1
cdr3_nt: TGCGCCAGCAGCCAAGTTCCCGGGACAGGGGGCCACAATGAGCAGTTCTTC
cdr3_aa: CASSQVPGTGGHNEQFF

j_call: TRBJ2-5
v_call: TRBV27
clone_size: NA
d_call: TRBD1
cdr3_nt: TGTGCCAGCAGTTCAGGGACAGGGGGCGCGGAGACCCAGTACTTC
cdr3_aa: CASSSGTGGAETQYF

j_call: TRBJ1-1
v_call: TRBV19
clone_size: NA
d_call: NA
cdr3_nt: TGTGCCAGTAGAGCGAGGGCACCGAACACTGAAGCTTTCTTT
cdr3_aa: CASRARAPNTEAFF

j_call: TRBJ2-1
v_call: TRBV27
clone_size: NA
d_call: TRBD1
cdr3_nt: TGTGCCAGCAGTTTCCATTGGGCGGGACAGGGGAGTAGGGAGCAGTTCTTC
cdr3_aa: CASSFHWAGQGSREQFF

j_call: TRBJ1-2
v_call: TRBV7-6
clone_size: NA
d_call: NA
cdr3_nt: TGTGCCAGCAGCTTTGGAGGGTTTAAAGGCTACACCTTC
cdr3_aa: CASSFGGFKGYTF

j_call: TRBJ2-7
v_call: TRBV6-5
clone_size: NA
d_call: NA
cdr3_nt: TGTGCCAGCAGTTACTCACCGGACACCTACGAGCAGTACTTC
cdr3_aa: CASSYSPDTYEQYF

j_call: TRBJ2-7
v_call: TRBV27
clone_size: NA
d_call: TRBD1
cdr3_nt: TGTGCCAGCAGTTCGACAGGGGGCACCTACGAGCAGTACTTC
cdr3_aa: CASSSTGGTYEQYF

j_call: TRBJ1-1
v_call: TRBV11-2
clone_size: NA
d_call: NA
cdr3_nt: TGTGCCAGCAGCCCGTACCCTCGGGTGGGGTTTTCGAACACTGAAGCTTTCTTT
cdr3_aa: CASSPYPRVGFSNTEAFF

j_call: TRBJ2-3
v_call: TRBV2
clone_size: once
d_call: TRBD2
cdr3_nt: TGTGCCAGCAGTAGCGGGAGGCGTACAGATACGCAGTATTTT
cdr3_aa: CASSSGRRTDTQYF

j_call: TRBJ2-7
v_call: TRBV18
clone_size: NA
d_call: NA
cdr3_nt: TGTGCCAGCTCCGCAGGGCGCCACCCTCGGGACGAGCAGTACTTC
cdr3_aa: CASSAGRHPRDEQYF

j_call: TRBJ2-1
v_call: TRBV9
clone_size: NA
d_call: NA
cdr3_nt: TGTGCCAGCAGCGTAGCCGCAGGTCTGGGCGAGCAGTTCTTC
cdr3_aa: CASSVAAGLGEQFF

j_call: TRBJ1-5
v_call: TRBV18
clone_size: NA
d_call: TRBD1
cdr3_nt: TGTGCCAGCTCAACGGACAGGGATCAGCCCCAGCATTTT
cdr3_aa: CASSTDRDQPQHF

j_call: TRBJ1-1
v_call: TRBV19
clone_size: NA
d_call: NA
cdr3_nt: TGTGCCAGTAGTATTGGCAGGTTCCCTGAAGCTTTCTTT
cdr3_aa: CASSIGRFPEAFF

j_call: TRBJ2-5
v_call: TRBV15
clone_size: NA
d_call: TRBD2
cdr3_nt: TGTGCCACCAGCATGACTAGCGGGAGAGGCGGTGAGACCCAGTACTTC
cdr3_aa: CATSMTSGRGGETQYF

j_call: TRBJ2-7
v_call: TRBV5-1
clone_size: NA
d_call: NA
cdr3_nt: TGCGCCAGCAGCCGGGACTCCTCGAGCTCCTACGAGCAGTACTTC
cdr3_aa: CASSRDSSSSYEQYF

j_call: TRBJ2-3
v_call: TRBV27
clone_size: NA
d_call: NA
cdr3_nt: TGTGCCAGCAGCCCGGGTCGGTCCGGAGATACGCAGTATTTT
cdr3_aa: CASSPGRSGDTQYF